This T cell receptor (beta chain) derives from a study of metastatic and nonmetastatic thyroid tumors. Study details: Repertoires from blood and tumor or nodule tissue of malignant and benign thyroid patients were compared. Study results and caveats: In both blood and tumor samples, TCR beta diversity was reported significantly higher for malignant than benign nodules.

V lost 0 bases and J lost 8, with 20 bases in between. Germline V gene lookup returns CDR1 LGHNA and CDR2 YSLEER. CDR3 length: 17 amino acids. Thyroid surgery was performed in patients who had received no treatment beforehand. TCRdb re-processed the PCR reads through MiXCR. The sample includes about 40,000 clones, around 10% of them seen just once. The table lists this clone with many counts. Its antigen is not identified. The sample consisted of blood. This rearrangement joins TRBV4-3 to TRBJ2-1; D is perhaps TRBD1 or TRBD2 (6 bases each). This TCR was recovered from a female donor with papillary thyroid cancer or a benign thyroid nodule (not recorded which). Some clones in this sample may be carry-over from other donors' samples. CDR3 nucleotides: TGCGCCAGCAGCCAAGATACGGGGGACAAGGGGATCGATGAGCAGTTCTTC. Its protein is CASSQDTGDKGIDEQFF.